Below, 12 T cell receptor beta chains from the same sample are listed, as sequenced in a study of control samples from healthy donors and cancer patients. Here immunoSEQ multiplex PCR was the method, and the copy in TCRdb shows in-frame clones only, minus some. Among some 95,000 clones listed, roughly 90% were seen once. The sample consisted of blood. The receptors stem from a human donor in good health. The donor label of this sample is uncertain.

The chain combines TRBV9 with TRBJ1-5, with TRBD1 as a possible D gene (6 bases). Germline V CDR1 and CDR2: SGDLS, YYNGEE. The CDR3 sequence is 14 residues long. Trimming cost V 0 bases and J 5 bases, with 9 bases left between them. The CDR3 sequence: CASSVGTDYQPQHF. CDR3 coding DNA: TGTGCCAGCAGCGTAGGGACAGACTATCAGCCCCAGCATTTT.

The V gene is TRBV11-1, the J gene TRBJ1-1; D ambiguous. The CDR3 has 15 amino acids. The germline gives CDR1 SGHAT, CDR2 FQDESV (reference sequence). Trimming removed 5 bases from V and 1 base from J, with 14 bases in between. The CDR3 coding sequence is TGTGCCAGCAGCCCGCGTATAGCAGCGAACACTGAAGCTTTCTTT. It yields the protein CASSPRIAANTEAFF.

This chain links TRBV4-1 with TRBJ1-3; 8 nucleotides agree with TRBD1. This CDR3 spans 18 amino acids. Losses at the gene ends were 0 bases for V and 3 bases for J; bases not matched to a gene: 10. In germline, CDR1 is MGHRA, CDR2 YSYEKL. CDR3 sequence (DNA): TGCGCCAGCAGCCAAGACAGGGGACAGGTTTACAGTGGAAACACCATATATTTT. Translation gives CASSQDRGQVYSGNTIYF.

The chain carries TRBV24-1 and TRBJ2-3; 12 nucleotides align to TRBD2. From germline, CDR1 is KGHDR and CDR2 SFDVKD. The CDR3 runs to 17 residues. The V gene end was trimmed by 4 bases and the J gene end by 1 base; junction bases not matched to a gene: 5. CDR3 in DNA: TGTGCCACCAGTGACGTCACTAGCGGGGGGCGCACAGATACGCAGTATTTT. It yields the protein CATSDVTSGGRTDTQYF.

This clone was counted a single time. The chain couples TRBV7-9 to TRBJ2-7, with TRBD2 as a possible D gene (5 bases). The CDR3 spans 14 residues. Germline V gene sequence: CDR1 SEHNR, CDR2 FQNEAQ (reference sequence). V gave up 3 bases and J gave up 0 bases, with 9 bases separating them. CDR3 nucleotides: TGTGCCAGCAGCTTCTCGGGAAACTCCTACGAGCAGTACTTC. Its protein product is CASSFSGNSYEQYF.

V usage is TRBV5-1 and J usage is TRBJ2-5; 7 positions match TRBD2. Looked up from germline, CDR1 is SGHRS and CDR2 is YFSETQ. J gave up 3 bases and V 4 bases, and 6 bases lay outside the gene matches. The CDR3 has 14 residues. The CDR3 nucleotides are TGCGCCAGCAGCCTGCCCAGCGGGGAAGAGACCCAGTACTTC. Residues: CASSLPSGEETQYF.

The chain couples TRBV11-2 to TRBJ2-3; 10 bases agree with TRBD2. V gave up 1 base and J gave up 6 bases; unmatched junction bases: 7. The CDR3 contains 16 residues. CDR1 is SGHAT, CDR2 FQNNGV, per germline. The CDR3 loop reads CASSLVAGGTLDTQYF. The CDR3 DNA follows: TGTGCCAGCAGCTTAGTAGCGGGGGGTACGCTCGATACGCAGTATTTT.

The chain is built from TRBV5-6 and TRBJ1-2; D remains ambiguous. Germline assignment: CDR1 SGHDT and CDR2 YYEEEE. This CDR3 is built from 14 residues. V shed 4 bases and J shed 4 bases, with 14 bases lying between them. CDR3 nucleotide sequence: TGTGCCAGCAGCGAAAATGACCCAACCTATGGCTACACCTTC. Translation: CASSENDPTYGYTF.

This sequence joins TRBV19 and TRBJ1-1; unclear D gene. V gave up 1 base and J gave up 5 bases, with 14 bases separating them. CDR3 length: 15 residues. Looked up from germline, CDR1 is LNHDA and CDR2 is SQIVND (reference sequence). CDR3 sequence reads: CASSIVSLGSTEAFF. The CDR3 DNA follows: TGTGCCAGTAGTATAGTCAGTTTGGGGAGTACTGAAGCTTTCTTT.

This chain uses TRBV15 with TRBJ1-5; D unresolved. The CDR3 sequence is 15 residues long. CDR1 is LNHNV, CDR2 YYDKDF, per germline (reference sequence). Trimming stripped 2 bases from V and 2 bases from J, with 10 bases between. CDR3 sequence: CATSRHREGNQPQHF. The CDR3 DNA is TGTGCCACCAGCAGACATAGGGAAGGCAATCAGCCCCAGCATTTT.

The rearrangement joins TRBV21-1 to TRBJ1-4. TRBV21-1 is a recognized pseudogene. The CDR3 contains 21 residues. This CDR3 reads CASSKECGRDITRIANEKLFF. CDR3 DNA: TGTGCCAGCAGCAAAGAGTGTGGGAGGGACATCACGAGGATAGCAAATGAAAAACTGTTTTTT.

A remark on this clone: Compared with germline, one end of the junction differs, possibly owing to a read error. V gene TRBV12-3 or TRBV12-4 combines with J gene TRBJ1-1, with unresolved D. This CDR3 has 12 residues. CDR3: CASSLTRVLWVF. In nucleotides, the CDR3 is TGTGCCAGCAGTTTAACGAGGGTCCTGTGGGTCTTT.